This T cell receptor beta chain was sequenced during a study of T-cell reconstitution after alpha-beta-depleted transplantation in children. Germline lookup yields CDR1 LNHDA and CDR2 SQIVND (reference sequence). Trimming pared 5 bases from V and 2 bases from J, leaving 16 bases between. This CDR3 has 16 amino acids. This clonotype was seen only a few times. Unique molecular identifiers featured in how the TCRbeta library was prepared. TCRdb processed the PCR reads anew with MiXCR; each CDR3 protein has one entry. The sample includes around 380,000 distinct CDR3 sequences, roughly 10% seen only once; the top ten take about 5%.

The source is a human donor who donated a stem cell graft to a child with acute myeloid leukemia. This chain links TRBV19 with TRBJ1-5; D is unresolved. The sample here was PBMCs from the stem cell graft donor, taken from the stem cell graft. CDR3 nucleotide sequence: TGTGCCAGTAGTCCTTCCCCGACGGGTGGCAATCAGCCCCAGCATTTT. Residues: CASSPSPTGGNQPQHF. The full variable domain, with the rest looked up from reference TRBV19 and TRBJ1-5, is DGGITQSPKYLFRKEGQNVTLSCEQNLNHDAMYWYRQDPGQGLRLIYYSQIVNDFQKGDIAEGYSVSREKKESFPLTVTSAQKNPTAFYLCASSPSPTGGNQPQHFGDGTRLSIL.